The 28 T cell receptor beta chains presented below share a single source sample, sequenced in a study of blood T cell repertoires in COVID-19. TCRdb's table, derived via immunoSEQ multiplex PCR, lists solely in-frame clones and lacks some. The sample shows 200,000 to 300,000 clones, roughly 88% of them seen only once. Sequencing input: PBMCs or T cells enriched from blood (not recorded which). These receptors all stem from a woman between 50 and 59 years old who had recovered from COVID-19.

This clone was seen only a few times. The chain joins TRBV28 to TRBJ1-4; D perhaps matches TRBD1 (5 bases). The germline V and J ends were trimmed by 5 bases and 8 bases, with 15 bases remaining between them. This CDR3 region has 14 residues. Per the germline V gene, CDR1 is MDHEN and CDR2 is SYDVKM. CDR3 amino acids: CASSGHRPREKLFF. The CDR3 DNA reads TGTGCCAGCAGTGGGCACAGGCCACGCGAAAAACTGTTTTTT. The full variable domain, in which reference TRBV28 and TRBJ1-4 provide the parts outside the CDR3, is DVKVTQSSRYLVKRTGEKVFLECVQDMDHENMFWYRQDPGLGLRLIYFSYDVKMKEKGDIPEGYSVSREKKERFSLILESASTNQTSMYLCASSGHRPREKLFFGSGTQLSVL.

The chain is built from TRBV30 and TRBJ1-4; possible D gene TRBD1, 6 bases. The CDR3 consists of 13 residues. The germline gives CDR1 GTSNPN, CDR2 SVGIG (reference sequence). Trimming stripped 1 base from V and 4 bases from J, with 7 bases between. The CDR3 reads CAWSGGLNEKLFF. The CDR3 DNA reads as TGTGCCTGGAGTGGGGGGCTTAATGAAAAACTGTTTTTT.

The chain links TRBV19 to TRBJ2-5; 11 bases fit TRBD2. From germline, CDR1 is LNHDA and CDR2 SQIVND (reference sequence). V was pared by 4 bases and J by 1 base, with 2 bases of the junction left unmatched. This CDR3 has 15 residues. The CDR3 sequence is CASSRLAGPQETQYF. The DNA for the CDR3 is TGTGCCAGTAGTAGACTAGCGGGACCCCAAGAGACCCAGTACTTC.

The chain is built from TRBV25-1 and TRBJ1-2; no clear D. From germline, CDR1 is MGHDK and CDR2 SYGVNS. CDR3 size: 14 residues. Trimming took off 1 base at V and 3 bases at J, with 9 bases between the two ends. The CDR3 DNA reads TGTGCCAGCAGTGAATCCCCAGTCTACTATGGCTACACCTTC. Translating gives CASSESPVYYGYTF.

This clone is a singleton in its sample. The CDR3 coding sequence is TGTGCCAGCAGTCTTACAGGGCTTACCTACGAGCAGTACTTC. Translated, it gives CASSLTGLTYEQYF. The V and J genes are TRBV28 and TRBJ2-7; tentatively, D is TRBD1 (6 bases). Germline values: CDR1 MDHEN, CDR2 SYDVKM. This CDR3 is built from 14 residues. The V gene lost 5 bases and the J gene lost 2 bases, with 13 bases spanning the gap. The entire variable domain, with the rest obtained from reference TRBV28 and TRBJ2-7, is as follows: DVKVTQSSRYLVKRTGEKVFLECVQDMDHENMFWYRQDPGLGLRLIYFSYDVKMKEKGDIPEGYSVSREKKERFSLILESASTNQTSMYLCASSLTGLTYEQYFGPGTRLTVT.

The V gene is TRBV19, the J gene TRBJ2-1; 11 bases are a match to TRBD2. This CDR3 region has 16 residues. J lost 7 bases, V lost 4 bases, and 9 bases had no gene match. Germline CDR1 and CDR2: LNHDA and SQIVND (reference sequence). The DNA for the CDR3 is TGTGCCAGTAGTACTCGCTCCGGGACTAGCGGTAATGAGCAGTTCTTC. Protein: CASSTRSGTSGNEQFF.

V usage is TRBV30 and J usage is TRBJ1-5; TRBD1 matches 10 bases. Trimming took 3 bases from V and 0 from J; bases not matched to a gene: 2. Germline lookup yields CDR1 GTSNPN and CDR2 SVGIG (reference sequence). This CDR3 is built from 15 residues. The CDR3 DNA sequence: TGTGCCTGGAGGGGACAGGGGACTAGCAATCAGCCCCAGCATTTT. It is translated as CAWRGQGTSNQPQHF.

V and J are TRBV3-1 (or the pseudogene TRBV3-2) and TRBJ2-7, with 7 nucleotides matching TRBD1. With 0 bases clipped from V and 5 bases from J, the junction kept 1 base outside the gene matches. The CDR3 has 13 amino acids. Per the germline V gene, CDR1 is LGHDT and CDR2 is YNNKEL (reference sequence). DNA for the CDR3: TGTGCCAGCAGCCAAGAAGGACAGGACGAGCAGTACTTC. Protein sequence: CASSQEGQDEQYF.

The chain uses TRBV4-2 and TRBJ2-7; weak D call: TRBD1 (5 bases). CDR1 is LGHNA and CDR2 is YNFKEQ in the germline V gene. V was clipped by 0 bases and J by 6 bases, with 15 bases between them. CDR3 length equals 15 residues. The CDR3 region is CASSQEVSGPGEQYF. As DNA, the CDR3 is TGTGCCAGCAGCCAAGAAGTGTCAGGGCCCGGCGAGCAGTACTTC.

The chain couples TRBV30 to TRBJ1-1, with a weak D call TRBD1 (5 bases). Germline CDR1 reads GTSNPN; CDR2 reads SVGIG (reference sequence). V dropped 3 bases and J dropped 2 bases, with 10 bases sitting between them. This CDR3 comprises 13 residues. This CDR3 is CAWSTQGNTEAFF. The CDR3 bases are TGTGCCTGGAGCACGCAGGGAAACACTGAAGCTTTCTTT.

This clone was recorded only once. This chain links TRBV7-2 with TRBJ1-2; perhaps TRBD1 as D (5 bases). Germline values: CDR1 SGHTA, CDR2 FQGNSA. The length of the CDR3 is 14 residues. V dropped 3 bases and J dropped 8 bases, with 16 bases sitting between them. The DNA for the CDR3 is TGTGCCAGCAGCTTCGGGGGAAGTCCGGGCGGCTACACCTTC. This sequence encodes CASSFGGSPGGYTF.

The genes are TRBV29-1 and TRBJ1-1; tentative D call: TRBD1 (6 bases). V was trimmed by 3 bases and J by 0 bases, leaving 11 bases between them. CDR3 length: 14 amino acids. Per germline, CDR1 SQVTM and CDR2 ANQGSEA. The CDR3: CSVDQGPMNTEAFF. In nucleotides, the CDR3 is TGCAGCGTTGATCAGGGGCCCATGAACACTGAAGCTTTCTTT.

The count of this clone is one. The V and J genes are TRBV10-2 and TRBJ2-5; 12 bases are shared with TRBD2. J gave up 4 bases and V 6 bases, and 3 bases lay outside the gene matches. The CDR3 has 14 amino acids. The germline V gene encodes CDR1 WSHSY and CDR2 SAAADI. CDR3 protein: CASRLAGGPETQYF. Written as DNA, the CDR3 is TGCGCCAGCAGGCTAGCGGGGGGGCCAGAGACCCAGTACTTC.

The chain joins TRBV10-3 to TRBJ1-1; 7 bases map to TRBD1. This CDR3 has 13 amino acids. CDR1 ENHRY and CDR2 SYGVKD come from the germline V gene. The trim removed 9 bases at V and 2 bases at J, leaving 6 bases unmatched. The CDR3 sequence is CAIAGTANTEAFF. In nucleotides, the CDR3 is TGTGCCATTGCCGGGACAGCAAACACTGAAGCTTTCTTT.

V usage is TRBV2 and J usage is TRBJ2-3, with 10 positions matching TRBD2. The CDR3 is made up of 14 amino acids. Germline CDR1 and CDR2: SNHLY and FYNNEI. With 7 bases clipped from V and 6 bases from J, the junction kept 7 bases outside the gene matches. For the CDR3, the DNA is TGTGCCAGCAAGAAAGCGGGAGGGCCGGATACGCAGTATTTT. Its translation is CASKKAGGPDTQYF.

The chain combines TRBV7-9 with TRBJ1-1; the match to TRBD1 covers 8 bases. Germline V gives CDR1 SEHNR, CDR2 FQNEAQ (reference sequence). The CDR3 runs to 15 residues. V shed 5 bases and J 4 bases; nucleotides not matched to a gene: 9. This CDR3 reads CASSTSTGASTEAFF. The CDR3 bases are TGTGCCAGCAGCACCTCGACAGGGGCAAGCACTGAAGCTTTCTTT.

The V call is TRBV4-1, the J call TRBJ2-5; TRBD1 is a possible D gene (6 bases). With 1 base removed from V and 5 bases from J, the gap between germline ends came to 11 bases. The germline gives CDR1 MGHRA, CDR2 YSYEKL. The length of the CDR3 is 14 residues. In DNA form, the CDR3 reads TGCGCCAGCAGCCAAGTGGGTCAGGGGGAGACCCAGTACTTC. Translating gives CASSQVGQGETQYF.

J is TRBJ1-1 and V is TRBV5-5, with 10 positions matching TRBD1. Germline V CDR1 and CDR2: SGHKS, YYEKEE (reference sequence). CDR3 length equals 14 residues. J was trimmed by 5 bases and V by 3 bases; bases with no gene match: 4. CDR3 nucleotide sequence: TGTGCCAGCAGCTCCCGGACAGGGGGGACTGAAGCTTTCTTT. This sequence encodes CASSSRTGGTEAFF.

J is TRBJ2-7 and V is TRBV18; D gene uncertain. The CDR3 consists of 14 residues. Deletions cut 5 bases from V and 2 bases from J, with 13 bases between. Germline-derived CDR1 and CDR2 are KGHSH and LQKENI. CDR3 coding DNA: TGTGCCAGCTCATCGAGGTCGAATACCTACGAGCAGTACTTC. It yields the protein CASSSRSNTYEQYF.

V and J are TRBV3-1 (or the pseudogene TRBV3-2) and TRBJ1-1; 7 nucleotides line up with TRBD1. Germline CDR1 LGHDT, CDR2 YNNKEL (reference sequence). V dropped 0 bases and J dropped 5; count of bases not matched to a gene: 6. CDR3 size: 15 residues. CDR3 amino acids: CASSQDGAGGTEAFF. The CDR3 nucleotides read TGTGCCAGCAGCCAAGACGGAGCAGGGGGTACTGAAGCTTTCTTT.

This clone was picked up one time. V is TRBV19 and J is TRBJ1-2; 12 bases fit TRBD1. Trimming removed 4 bases from V and 4 bases from J; junction bases left unmatched: 7. This CDR3 comprises 16 residues. CDR1 is LNHDA and CDR2 is SQIVND in the germline V gene (reference sequence). In DNA, the CDR3 is TGTGCCAGTAGTAGCTCCGGGACAGGGGGCAGCTATGGCTACACCTTC. It is translated as CASSSSGTGGSYGYTF.

The CDR3 DNA reads TGTGCCAGCAGCTTAAGGTTTGGGACAGGGGGCGGAAAACTGTTTTTT. Encoded protein: CASSLRFGTGGGKLFF. J is TRBJ1-4 and V is TRBV11-2; 12 bases align to TRBD1. The CDR3 runs 16 residues. The V gene's germline CDR1 is SGHAT and CDR2 FQNNGV. Trimming removed 2 bases from V and 10 bases from J; junction bases left unmatched: 8.

The gene calls are TRBV18 and TRBJ1-4; TRBD1 aligns across 7 bases. CDR3 length equals 15 residues. Trimming removed 6 bases from V and 5 bases from J; junction bases left unmatched: 9. Germline CDR1 reads KGHSH; CDR2 reads LQKENI. CDR3 residues: CASSPNRGENEKLFF. CDR3 nucleotide sequence: TGTGCCAGCTCGCCTAACAGGGGTGAGAATGAAAAACTGTTTTTT. Based on the CDR3 plus reference TRBV18 and TRBJ1-4, the full variable domain is NAGVMQNPRHLVRRRGQEARLRCSPMKGHSHVYWYRQLPEEGLKFMVYLQKENIIDESGMPKERFSAEFPKEGPSILRIQQVVRGDSAAYFCASSPNRGENEKLFFGSGTQLSVL.

J is TRBJ2-1 and V is TRBV4-2; TRBD2 aligns across 13 bases. Germline assignment: CDR1 LGHNA and CDR2 YNFKEQ. The CDR3 runs to 17 residues. V shed 4 bases, J shed 7 bases, and the junction held 10 bases outside the gene matches. The CDR3 nucleotides read TGTGCCAGCAGCCCGACCGCCTGGACTAGCGGGAGAAATGAGCAGTTCTTC. Translating gives CASSPTAWTSGRNEQFF.

This rearrangement joins TRBV14 to TRBJ1-2; D gene unclear. Trimming took off 1 base at V and 8 bases at J, with 23 bases between the two ends. Germline V gene data show CDR1 as SGHDN and CDR2 as FVKESK. CDR3 size: 17 residues. CDR3 nucleotide sequence: TGTGCCAGCAGCCAAGGGAGGTCTGGACGAGGAACTTTCGGCTACACCTTC. This gives the protein CASSQGRSGRGTFGYTF.

The gene calls are TRBV7-2 and TRBJ2-1, with 9 bases matching TRBD2. This CDR3 is built from 16 residues. After removal of 1 base from V and 5 bases from J, the junction contained 6 bases not matched to a gene. Germline CDR1 is SGHTA and CDR2 is FQGNSA. The CDR3 sequence: CASSLGRGLANNEQFF. The CDR3 nucleotides read TGTGCCAGCAGCTTAGGAAGGGGACTAGCAAACAATGAGCAGTTCTTC.

This chain links TRBV3-1 (or the pseudogene TRBV3-2) with TRBJ2-1; 14 positions match TRBD2. The V and J ends lost 0 bases and 4 bases, in that order; junction bases with no gene match: 8. CDR3 length: 19 amino acids. Germline V gene data show CDR1 as LGHDT and CDR2 as YNNKEL (reference sequence). The CDR3 sequence is CASSQESPGTSGGYNEQFF. CDR3 DNA: TGTGCCAGCAGCCAAGAGAGTCCCGGGACTAGCGGGGGTTACAATGAGCAGTTCTTC.

The chain carries TRBV7-8 and TRBJ1-2, with 9 bases lining up with TRBD1. In germline, CDR1 is SGHVS, CDR2 FQNEAQ. The CDR3 is 15 residues long. J gave up 6 bases and V 5 bases, and 10 bases lay outside the gene matches. The CDR3 loop is CASSNQQGAVNGYTF. The CDR3 DNA reads TGTGCCAGCAGCAACCAACAGGGGGCAGTCAATGGCTACACCTTC.